These T cell receptor beta chains were read from a single sample in a study of T-cell memory formation after mild COVID-19. Each CDR3 protein gets one entry after TCRdb re-called the 5' RACE reads with MiXCR. The sample has under 300,000 distinct CDR3 sequences; 16% are singletons. The source material was PBMCs or a T cell subset sorted from them (not recorded which). These receptors came from a man between 18 and 35 years old who had mild COVID-19 (a few samples of this study predate the infection). Cell type and time point are not known. CDR3s include the opening cysteine and the closing phenylalanine or tryptophan. The order of the fields is J gene, D gene, V gene, clone size, CDR3 protein, CDR3 DNA. The D gene is left open where the match is weak. Not every row has a clone size; where given, it reads once, few, many or a size class.

TRBJ2-6	NA	TRBV20-1	few	CSATPSGANVLTF	TGCAGTGCTACCCCTTCTGGGGCCAACGTCCTGACTTTC
TRBJ2-1	TRBD2	TRBV6-5	many	CASSPLRTSSYNEQFF	TGTGCCAGCAGTCCCCTCCGGACTAGCTCCTACAATGAGCAGTTCTTC
TRBJ2-3	TRBD1	TRBV11-1	few	CASSLRQGGTDTQYF	TGTGCCAGCAGCTTAAGGCAGGGGGGCACAGATACGCAGTATTTT
TRBJ1-2	NA	TRBV28	few	CASSLEGLWYGYTF	TGTGCCAGCAGTTTAGAGGGGTTATGGTATGGCTACACCTTC
TRBJ2-3	NA	TRBV15	few	CATSRGVTEITDTQYF	TGTGCCACCAGCAGAGGGGTGACGGAAATCACAGATACGCAGTATTTT
TRBJ1-1	NA	TRBV10-3	NA	CAISGGQRLEAFF	TGTGCCATCAGTGGAGGACAAAGGCTCGAAGCTTTCTTT
TRBJ2-5	NA	TRBV5-1	few	CASSERVLETQYF	TGCGCCAGCAGCGAAAGGGTGTTGGAGACCCAGTACTTC
TRBJ1-1	NA	TRBV4-3	NA	CASSQDGAVNTEAFF	TGCGCCAGCAGCCAAGATGGGGCGGTAAACACTGAAGCTTTCTTT
TRBJ2-3	NA	TRBV3-1	few	CASSQLGTDTQYF	TGTGCCAGCAGCCAGTTAGGGACAGATACGCAGTATTTT
TRBJ1-5	NA	TRBV20-1	NA	CSAVGNQPQHF	TGCAGTGCTGTGGGCAATCAGCCCCAGCATTTT
TRBJ1-2	NA	TRBV6-5	NA	CASTLAQGVGYGYTF	TGTGCCAGCACCCTAGCGCAGGGCGTCGGCTATGGCTACACCTTC
TRBJ1-6	NA	TRBV12-3/TRBV12-4	NA	CASSYQGNNSPLHF	TGTGCCAGCAGTTACCAGGGCAATAATTCACCCCTCCACTTT
TRBJ1-2	NA	TRBV7-2	NA	CASSLFRQDNYGYTF	TGTGCCAGCAGCTTATTTCGTCAGGACAACTATGGCTACACCTTC
TRBJ1-3	NA	TRBV5-1	NA	CASSLTANSGNTIYF	TGCGCCAGCAGCTTGACGGCAAACTCTGGAAACACCATATATTTT
TRBJ2-2	NA	TRBV12-3/TRBV12-4	NA	CASSLGYDANTGELFF	TGTGCCAGCAGTTTGGGTTATGACGCGAACACCGGGGAGCTGTTTTTT
TRBJ2-3	NA	TRBV7-9	NA	CAAGGGPLMADTQYF	TGTGCCGCAGGGGGGGGGCCCCTCATGGCGGATACGCAGTATTTT
TRBJ2-5	TRBD2	TRBV7-2	NA	CASTYAPGLVKETQYF	TGTGCCAGCACTTACGCCCCCGGACTAGTTAAGGAGACCCAGTACTTC
TRBJ2-1	NA	TRBV7-2	NA	CASSRRGVRSSYNEQFF	TGTGCCAGCAGCCGGAGAGGGGTCCGAAGCTCCTACAATGAGCAGTTCTTC
TRBJ1-1	NA	TRBV4-2	few	CASSQDGPNTEAFF	TGTGCCAGCAGCCAAGATGGCCCCAACACTGAAGCTTTCTTT
TRBJ1-5	TRBD1	TRBV28	many	CASRAQGANQPQHF	TGTGCCAGCAGAGCACAGGGGGCAAATCAGCCCCAGCATTTT
TRBJ2-1	NA	TRBV29-1	NA	CSVGPGLGGIFEQFF	TGCAGCGTGGGCCCGGGGTTGGGGGGCATTTTTGAGCAGTTCTTC
TRBJ1-1	NA	TRBV11-3	NA	CASSLSVQGNTEAFF	TGTGCCAGCAGCCTGAGCGTCCAGGGAAACACTGAAGCTTTCTTT
TRBJ2-1	NA	TRBV11-2	NA	CASSLRWLRESLPGYPYNEQFF	TGTGCCAGCAGCTTGCGGTGGCTTCGGGAATCGCTCCCCGGTTACCCCTACAATGAGCAGTTCTTC
TRBJ2-1	NA	TRBV5-1	NA	CASSQGGLAEQFF	TGCGCCAGCAGCCAGGGGGGGCTGGCCGAGCAGTTCTTC